The 3 T cell receptor beta chains given below trace back to one sample, sequenced in a study of cytomegalovirus exposure and HLA in healthy donors. PCR employed 60 Vbeta and 13 Jbeta primers. Clones were sequenced by immunoSEQ multiplex PCR, and TCRdb holds only the in-frame ones, with some missing. Of about 130,000 clones listed, 65% to 80% are singletons. What was sequenced was PBMCs. These receptors all stem from a man aged 35 to 55 in good health and CMV-seronegative.

A single count supports this clone. This chain connects TRBV5-1 to TRBJ2-3, with 12 nucleotides matching TRBD2. CDR3 size: 18 residues. Losses at the gene ends were 0 bases for V and 0 bases for J; bases not matched to a gene: 5. CDR1 and CDR2 from the germline V gene are SGHRS and YFSETQ. DNA of the CDR3: TGCGCCAGCAGCTTGGGGCGGACTAGCGGGGCTAGCACAGATACGCAGTATTTT. Translated: CASSLGRTSGASTDTQYF.

This clone was counted only a few times. The chain employs TRBV12-1 and TRBJ2-6; TRBD1, the D gene given by the table, was not confirmed from the DNA. TRBV12-1 is marked as a pseudogene. The CDR3 has 16 residues. The CDR3: CASSILDSPGANVLTF. The CDR3 region has the DNA TGTGCCAGCAGCATCTTGGACAGTCCTGGGGCCAACGTCCTGACTTTC.

This clone was seen a handful of times. The chain is built from TRBV2 and TRBJ1-1, with D tentatively TRBD1 (6 bases). This CDR3 spans 11 amino acids. The germline V gene encodes CDR1 SNHLY and CDR2 FYNNEI. The V end was cut by 6 bases, the J end by 6 bases, with 8 bases between. The CDR3 reads CASRRTAEAFF. CDR3 sequence (DNA): TGTGCCAGCAGACGGACAGCTGAAGCTTTCTTT.